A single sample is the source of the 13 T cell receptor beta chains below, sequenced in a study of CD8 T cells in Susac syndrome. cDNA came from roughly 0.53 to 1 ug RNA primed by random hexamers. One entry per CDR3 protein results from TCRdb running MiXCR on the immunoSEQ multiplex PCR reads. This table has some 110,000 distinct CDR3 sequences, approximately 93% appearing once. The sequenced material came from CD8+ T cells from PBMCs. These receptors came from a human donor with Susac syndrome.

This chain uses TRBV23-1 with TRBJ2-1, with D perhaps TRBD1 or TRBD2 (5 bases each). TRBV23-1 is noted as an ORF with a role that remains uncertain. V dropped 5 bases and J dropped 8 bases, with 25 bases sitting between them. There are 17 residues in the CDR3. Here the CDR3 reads CASSRPGIGTPQHEQFF. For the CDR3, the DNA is TGCGCCAGCAGTAGACCGGGGATAGGGACGCCCCAACATGAGCAGTTCTTC.

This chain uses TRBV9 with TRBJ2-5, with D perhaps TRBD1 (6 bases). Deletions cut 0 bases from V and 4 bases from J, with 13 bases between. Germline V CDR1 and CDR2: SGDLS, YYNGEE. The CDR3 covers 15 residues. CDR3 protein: CASSVDSGDGETQYF. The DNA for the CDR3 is TGTGCCAGCAGCGTAGATTCAGGGGACGGAGAGACCCAGTACTTC.

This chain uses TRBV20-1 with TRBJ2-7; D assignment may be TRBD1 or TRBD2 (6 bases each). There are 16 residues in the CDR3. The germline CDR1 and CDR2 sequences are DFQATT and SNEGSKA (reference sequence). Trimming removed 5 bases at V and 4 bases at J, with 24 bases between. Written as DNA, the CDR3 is TGCAGTGCTCGAGGGTGGGGGGCTGACGATCCTTACGAGCAGTACTTC. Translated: CSARGWGADDPYEQYF.

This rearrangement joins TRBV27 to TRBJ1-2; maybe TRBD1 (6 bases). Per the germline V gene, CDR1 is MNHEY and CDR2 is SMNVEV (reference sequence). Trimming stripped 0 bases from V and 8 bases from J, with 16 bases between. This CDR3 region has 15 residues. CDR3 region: CASSLSKTGTRGYTF. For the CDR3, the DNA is TGTGCCAGCAGTTTATCGAAAACAGGGACTCGGGGCTACACCTTC.

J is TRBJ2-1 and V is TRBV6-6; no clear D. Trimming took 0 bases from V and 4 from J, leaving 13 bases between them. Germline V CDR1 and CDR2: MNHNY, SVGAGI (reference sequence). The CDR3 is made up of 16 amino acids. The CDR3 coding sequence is TGTGCCAGCAGTTACTCGCAGGCCCCCAATTACAATGAGCAGTTCTTC. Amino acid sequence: CASSYSQAPNYNEQFF.

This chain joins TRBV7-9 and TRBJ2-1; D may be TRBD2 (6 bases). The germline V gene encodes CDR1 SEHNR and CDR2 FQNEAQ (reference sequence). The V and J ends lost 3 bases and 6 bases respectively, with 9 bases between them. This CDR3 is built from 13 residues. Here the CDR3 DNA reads TGTGCCAGCAGCTTTCGGGGGACCAATGAGCAGTTCTTC. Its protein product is CASSFRGTNEQFF.

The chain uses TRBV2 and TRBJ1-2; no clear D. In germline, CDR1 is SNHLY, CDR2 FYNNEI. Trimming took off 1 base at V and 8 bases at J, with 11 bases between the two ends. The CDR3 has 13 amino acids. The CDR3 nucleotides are TGTGCCAGCAGTGAAGGACCACGGACGGGCTACACCTTC. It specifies CASSEGPRTGYTF. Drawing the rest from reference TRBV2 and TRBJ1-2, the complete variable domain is EPEVTQTPSHQVTQMGQEVILRCVPISNHLYFYWYRQILGQKVEFLVSFYNNEISEKSEIFDDQFSVERPDGSNFTLKIRSTKLEDSAMYFCASSEGPRTGYTFGSGTRLTVV.

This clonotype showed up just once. This chain's CDR3 is CASRRPSTGPETQYF. CDR3 coding DNA: TGTGCCAGCAGGCGCCCATCGACAGGGCCAGAGACCCAGTACTTC. The rearrangement links TRBV7-9 to TRBJ2-5; 7 bases match TRBD1. V shed 6 bases and J 4 bases; nucleotides not matched to a gene: 11. The germline CDR1 and CDR2 sequences are SEHNR and FQNEAQ (reference sequence). CDR3 length: 15 residues. Filled out from reference TRBV7-9 and TRBJ2-5, the complete variable domain reads DTGVSQNPRHKITKRGQNVTFRCDPISEHNRLYWYRQTLGQGPEFLTYFQNEAQLEKSRLLSDRFSAERPKGSFSTLEIQRTEQGDSAMYLCASRRPSTGPETQYFGPGTRLLVL.

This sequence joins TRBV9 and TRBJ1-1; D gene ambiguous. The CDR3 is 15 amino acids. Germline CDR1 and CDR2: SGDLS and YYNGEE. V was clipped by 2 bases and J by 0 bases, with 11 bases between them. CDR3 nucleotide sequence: TGTGCCAGCAGCGTTTCGTCCGGAATGAACACTGAAGCTTTCTTT. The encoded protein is CASSVSSGMNTEAFF.

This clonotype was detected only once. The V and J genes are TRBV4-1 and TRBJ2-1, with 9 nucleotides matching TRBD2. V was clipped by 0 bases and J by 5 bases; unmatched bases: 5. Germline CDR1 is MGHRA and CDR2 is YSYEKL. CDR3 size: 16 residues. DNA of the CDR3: TGCGCCAGCAGCCAAGAGTTTAGCGGGAGACACAATGAGCAGTTCTTC. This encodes CASSQEFSGRHNEQFF.

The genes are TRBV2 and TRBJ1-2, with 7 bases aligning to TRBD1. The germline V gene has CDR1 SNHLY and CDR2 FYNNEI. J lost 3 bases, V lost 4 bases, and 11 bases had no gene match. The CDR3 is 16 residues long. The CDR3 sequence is CASSVDRQGYDYGYTF. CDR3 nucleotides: TGTGCCAGCAGTGTGGATAGACAGGGCTACGACTATGGCTACACCTTC.

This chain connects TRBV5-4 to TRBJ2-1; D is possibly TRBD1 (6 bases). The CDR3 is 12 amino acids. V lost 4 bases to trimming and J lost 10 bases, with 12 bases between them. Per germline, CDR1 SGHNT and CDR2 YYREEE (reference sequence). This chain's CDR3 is CASSPTGVEQFF. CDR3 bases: TGTGCCAGCAGCCCGACAGGTGTCGAGCAGTTCTTC.

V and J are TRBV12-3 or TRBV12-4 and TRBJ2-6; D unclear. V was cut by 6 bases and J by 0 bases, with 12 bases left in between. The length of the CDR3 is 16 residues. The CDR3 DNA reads TGTGCCAGCAGCTATCTACCCCACTCTGGGGCCAACGTCCTGACTTTC. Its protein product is CASSYLPHSGANVLTF.